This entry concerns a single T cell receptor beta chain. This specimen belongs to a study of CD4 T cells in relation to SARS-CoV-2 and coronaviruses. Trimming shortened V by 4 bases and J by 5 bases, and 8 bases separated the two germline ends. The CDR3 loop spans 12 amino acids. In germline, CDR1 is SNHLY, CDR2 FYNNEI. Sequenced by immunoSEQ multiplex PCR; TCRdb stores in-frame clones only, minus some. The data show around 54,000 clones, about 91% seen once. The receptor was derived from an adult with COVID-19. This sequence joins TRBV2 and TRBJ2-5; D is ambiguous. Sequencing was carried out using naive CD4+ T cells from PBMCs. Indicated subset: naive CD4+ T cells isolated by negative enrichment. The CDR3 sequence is CASSAASETQYF. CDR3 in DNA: TGTGCCAGCAGTGCGGCTTCGGAGACCCAGTACTTC.